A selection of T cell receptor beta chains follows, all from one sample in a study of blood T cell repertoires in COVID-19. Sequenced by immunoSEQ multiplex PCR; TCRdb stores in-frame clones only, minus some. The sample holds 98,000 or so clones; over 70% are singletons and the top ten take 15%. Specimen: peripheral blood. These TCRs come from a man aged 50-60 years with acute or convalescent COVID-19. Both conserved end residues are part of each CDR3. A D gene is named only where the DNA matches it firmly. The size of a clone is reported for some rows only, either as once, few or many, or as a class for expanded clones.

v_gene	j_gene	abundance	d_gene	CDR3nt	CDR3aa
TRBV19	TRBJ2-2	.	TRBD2	TGTGCCAGTAGTATGGGGGGACTAGCGTTTGGCACCGGGGAGCTGTTTTTT	CASSMGGLAFGTGELFF
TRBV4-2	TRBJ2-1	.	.	TGTGCCAGCAGCCATTTCTCGACAGACAATGAGCAGTTCTTC	CASSHFSTDNEQFF
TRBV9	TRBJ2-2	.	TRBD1	TGTGCCAGCAGCGTAGGGACAGGAATTGTCACCGGGGAGCTGTTTTTT	CASSVGTGIVTGELFF
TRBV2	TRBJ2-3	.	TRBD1	TGTGCCAGCAGTTTTGGACAGGGTCGGGCAGATACGCAGTATTTT	CASSFGQGRADTQYF
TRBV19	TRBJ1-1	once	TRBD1	TGTGCCAGTAGCTCCCCGGAAGACAGGGGGCTGGGCACTGAAGCTTTCTTT	CASSSPEDRGLGTEAFF
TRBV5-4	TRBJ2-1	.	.	TGTGCCAGCAGCACCGGCCTGACTGTACATGAGCAGTTCTTC	CASSTGLTVHEQFF
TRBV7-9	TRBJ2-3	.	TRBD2	TGTGCCAGCAGCTTATCTACTAGCGGGAGAGGGGGGACGCAGTATTTT	CASSLSTSGRGGTQYF
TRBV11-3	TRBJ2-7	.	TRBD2	TGTGCCAGCAGCTCGCCGGGACTAGCGACGCCCTACGAGCAGTACTTC	CASSSPGLATPYEQYF
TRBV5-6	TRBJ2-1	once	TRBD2	TGTGCCAGCAACCGACTAGCGGGAGATAAAAATGAGCAGTTCTTC	CASNRLAGDKNEQFF
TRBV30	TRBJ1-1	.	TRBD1	TGTGCCTGGAGACAGGGGACCATGAACACTGAAGCTTTCTTT	CAWRQGTMNTEAFF
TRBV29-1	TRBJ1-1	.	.	TGCAGCGTTGGCACTCAGGTTTCGAACACTGAAGCTTTCTTT	CSVGTQVSNTEAFF
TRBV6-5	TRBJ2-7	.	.	TGTGCCAGCCGGAGAATCCCCTACGAGCAGTACTTC	CASRRIPYEQYF
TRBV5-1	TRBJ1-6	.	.	TGCGCCAGCAGGCCCTCGGGGGGCTGGAATTCACCCCTCCACTTT	CASRPSGGWNSPLHF
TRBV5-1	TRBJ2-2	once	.	TGCGCCAGCAGCCCTGGACAGACGAACACCGGGGAGCTGTTTTTT	CASSPGQTNTGELFF
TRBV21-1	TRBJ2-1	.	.	TGTGCCGGGGCCCCGGCCGGGACATACCGTAGAAGAGACTCCTACAATGAGCAGTTCTTC	CAGAPAGTYRRRDSYNEQFF
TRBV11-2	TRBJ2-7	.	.	TGTGCCAGCAGCTCGGACGGGAGTGGGGAGCAGTACTTC	CASSSDGSGEQYF